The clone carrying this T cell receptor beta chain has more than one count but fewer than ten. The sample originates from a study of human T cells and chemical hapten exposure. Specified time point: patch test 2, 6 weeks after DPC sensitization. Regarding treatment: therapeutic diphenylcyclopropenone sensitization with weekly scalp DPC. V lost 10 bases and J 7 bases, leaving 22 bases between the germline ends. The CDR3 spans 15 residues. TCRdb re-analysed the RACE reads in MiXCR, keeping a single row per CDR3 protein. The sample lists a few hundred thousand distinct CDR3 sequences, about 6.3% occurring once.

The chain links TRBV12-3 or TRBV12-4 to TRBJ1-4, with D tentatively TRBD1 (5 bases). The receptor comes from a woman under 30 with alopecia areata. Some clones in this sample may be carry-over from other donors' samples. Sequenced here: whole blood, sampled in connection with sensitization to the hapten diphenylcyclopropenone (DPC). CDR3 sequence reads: CATQDRGRAGEKLFF. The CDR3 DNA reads TGTGCCACCCAGGACCGGGGCCGCGCCGGTGAAAAACTGTTTTTT.